These 13 T cell receptor beta chains were sequenced from one sample in a study of blood T cells in healthy people across ages. The use of a sample-barcoded 5' primer and a J-beta primer mix characterized a second PCR of about 7 to 12 cycles. In TCRdb, the 5' RACE reads were re-called with MiXCR into one record per CDR3 protein. The sample records some 1,500,000 distinct CDR3 sequences, approximately 43% being singletons. Sequencing was performed on blood. The receptors shown here come from a woman under 30 in good health.

J is TRBJ1-2 and V is TRBV7-9; no clear D gene. Trimming cost V 4 bases and J 6 bases, with 15 bases left between them. The CDR3 runs to 14 residues. Germline V lookup: CDR1 SEHNR, CDR2 FQNEAQ (reference sequence). Here the CDR3 reads CASSSSGSGNGYTF. CDR3 DNA: TGTGCCAGCAGCTCCAGTGGATCAGGAAATGGCTACACCTTC.

This clonotype was counted a few times. This chain links TRBV7-2 with TRBJ1-3; D call uncertain. The CDR3 is 14 amino acids. V dropped 2 bases and J dropped 4 bases, with 9 bases sitting between them. CDR1 and CDR2 from the germline V gene are SGHTA and FQGNSA. CDR3 region: CASSLMGGGNTIYF. DNA for the CDR3: TGTGCCAGCAGCTTAATGGGTGGGGGAAACACCATATATTTT. Complete variable domain (other parts from reference TRBV7-2 and TRBJ1-3): GAGVSQSPSNKVTEKGKDVELRCDPISGHTALYWYRQSLGQGLEFLIYFQGNSAPDKSGLPSDRFSAERTGGSVSTLTIQRTQQEDSAVYLCASSLMGGGNTIYFGEGSWLTVV.

This clonotype has only a few counts. The V and J genes are TRBV10-2 and TRBJ2-7, with TRBD1 as a possible D gene (5 bases). The CDR3 is 14 amino acids. Trimming removed 2 bases from V and 1 base from J, with 9 bases in between. The germline V gene has CDR1 WSHSY and CDR2 SAAADI. DNA for the CDR3: TGCGCCAGCAGTGAGCAGCAGGGTTCCTACGAGCAGTACTTC. It encodes CASSEQQGSYEQYF.

This rearrangement joins TRBV7-9 to TRBJ2-1; D perhaps matches TRBD2 (6 bases). Germline V gene sequence: CDR1 SEHNR, CDR2 FQNEAQ (reference sequence). Trimming removed 6 bases from V and 10 bases from J, with 13 bases in between. CDR3 length equals 12 residues. The CDR3 bases are TGTGCCAGCAGTTCACCGGGAGTGGAGCAGTTCTTC. Its protein is CASSSPGVEQFF.

The chain has TRBV29-1 and TRBJ2-1; D ambiguous. CDR1 and CDR2 from the germline V gene are SQVTM and ANQGSEA. V was pared by 4 bases and J by 0 bases, with 16 bases between. This CDR3 is built from 16 residues. The DNA for the CDR3 is TGCAGCGTTGTCTACAGAAATGGCGGCTCCTACAATGAGCAGTTCTTC. Translated: CSVVYRNGGSYNEQFF.

This chain connects TRBV9 to TRBJ2-3; D is undetermined. This CDR3 comprises 13 residues. V was shortened by 3 bases and J by 2 bases, with 7 bases between the two germline ends. Germline V gene data show CDR1 as SGDLS and CDR2 as YYNGEE. The CDR3 reads CASSALPTDTQYF. For the CDR3, the DNA is TGTGCCAGCAGCGCTCTCCCCACAGATACGCAGTATTTT.

CDR3 amino acids: CSASRGGKTQYF. The CDR3 DNA is TGCAGTGCTAGTCGCGGGGGGAAGACCCAGTACTTC. The chain couples TRBV20-1 to TRBJ2-5, with 8 bases that match TRBD2. Germline assignment: CDR1 DFQATT and CDR2 SNEGSKA (reference sequence). The junction had 3 bases not matched to a gene; V was cut back by 3 bases and J by 6 bases. The CDR3 extends over 12 amino acids.

To note about this clonotype: This may come from a read error, since a much larger clone is one base off. CDR3 sequence: CSVEVYRETQHF. The CDR3 DNA reads TGCAGCGTTGAGGTTTATCGGGAGACCCAGCACTTC. The J gene is TRBJ2-5, the V gene TRBV29-1; maybe TRBD2 (6 bases). The V gene's germline CDR1 is SQVTM and CDR2 ANQGSEA. This CDR3 is 12 amino acids long. Variable domain in full (rest from reference TRBV29-1 and TRBJ2-5): SAVISQKPSRDICQRGTSLTIQCQVDSQVTMMFWYRQQPGQSLTLIATANQGSEATYESGFVIDKFPISRPNLTFSTLTVSNMSPEDSSIYLCSVEVYRETQHFGPGTRLLVL.

The chain recombines TRBV11-3 with TRBJ2-1; a possible D gene is TRBD1 (6 bases). This CDR3 is built from 16 residues. Germline loops: CDR1 SGHNT, CDR2 YENEEA. V was shortened by 5 bases and J by 0 bases, with 14 bases between the two germline ends. The CDR3 DNA is TGTGCCAGCAGCACCTCCGGGACAAACTCCTACAATGAGCAGTTCTTC. It is translated as CASSTSGTNSYNEQFF.

The chain recombines TRBV6-2 or TRBV6-3 with TRBJ2-1; D gene unclear. V was clipped by 7 bases and J by 7 bases, with 8 bases between them. Germline V lookup: CDR1 MNHEY, CDR2 SVGEGT. This CDR3 is 11 amino acids long. The CDR3 DNA follows: TGTGCCAGCACTTTTGGGAATGAGCAGTTCTTC. It codes for CASTFGNEQFF.

This clonotype was detected once. The chain combines TRBV5-1 with TRBJ1-3; 8 bases line up with TRBD1. Per the germline V gene, CDR1 is SGHRS and CDR2 is YFSETQ. V lost 2 bases, J lost 2 bases, and 6 bases stayed unmatched. The CDR3 consists of 16 residues. As DNA, the CDR3 is TGCGCCAGCAGCTTTTTGGGACAGGACACTGGAAACACCATATATTTT. Translation gives CASSFLGQDTGNTIYF.

Details on this clonotype: One end of the junction is discordant with germline, which a read error may explain. The rearrangement joins TRBV7-6 to TRBJ2-7; 8 nucleotides align to TRBD1. The CDR3 is 16 residues long. Per the germline V gene, CDR1 is SGHVS and CDR2 is FNYEAQ. Here the CDR3 DNA reads TGTGCCAGCAGCAGAAACCATGGACAGGGAATCTACGAGCGGTACTTC. It yields the protein CASSRNHGQGIYERYF.

This clonotype was seen a handful of times. This chain uses TRBV6-6 with TRBJ2-1; 10 nucleotides match TRBD2. This CDR3 has 15 amino acids. Germline-derived CDR1 and CDR2 are MNHNY and SVGAGI (reference sequence). With 2 bases clipped from V and 6 bases from J, the junction kept 4 bases outside the gene matches. The chain's CDR3 is CASSYRLAGGNEQFF. The CDR3 nucleotides read TGTGCCAGCAGTTACCGACTAGCGGGCGGCAATGAGCAGTTCTTC.